This T cell receptor (beta chain) was captured by sequencing in a study of T-cell reconstitution after alpha-beta-depleted transplantation in children. This clonotype was detected a few times. Its matching antigen is unknown. TCRbeta library preparation incorporated unique molecular identifiers. TCRdb redid the calling of the PCR reads with MiXCR, one entry per CDR3 protein. The repertoire holds some 300,000 distinct CDR3 sequences, with over 9% as singletons. The study's findings and limits: Several patients had high TCRbeta diversity at day 60; it came from surviving recipient T cells and thymic progenitors. Expanded graft clones, several hundred of them, were reportedly the source of alpha-beta T cells about two months after transplant. Newly produced T cells mostly accounted for T-cell counts and diversity one year post-transplant.

Sequenced material: PBMCs, taken before TCRalphabeta/CD19-depleted stem cell transplant. This receptor was obtained from a boy in the first two years of life with acute myeloid leukemia, due to receive a stem cell transplant.

The CDR3 bases are TGCAGTGCTAGAGAAGGAGAAGGGTGGGCTAATGAAAAACTGTTTTTT. Its protein is CSAREGEGWANEKLFF. This rearrangement joins TRBV20-1 to TRBJ1-4; D unclear. The CDR3 extends over 16 amino acids. Germline CDR1 is DFQATT and CDR2 is SNEGSKA (reference sequence). Trimming pared 0 bases from V and 3 bases from J, leaving 14 bases between.